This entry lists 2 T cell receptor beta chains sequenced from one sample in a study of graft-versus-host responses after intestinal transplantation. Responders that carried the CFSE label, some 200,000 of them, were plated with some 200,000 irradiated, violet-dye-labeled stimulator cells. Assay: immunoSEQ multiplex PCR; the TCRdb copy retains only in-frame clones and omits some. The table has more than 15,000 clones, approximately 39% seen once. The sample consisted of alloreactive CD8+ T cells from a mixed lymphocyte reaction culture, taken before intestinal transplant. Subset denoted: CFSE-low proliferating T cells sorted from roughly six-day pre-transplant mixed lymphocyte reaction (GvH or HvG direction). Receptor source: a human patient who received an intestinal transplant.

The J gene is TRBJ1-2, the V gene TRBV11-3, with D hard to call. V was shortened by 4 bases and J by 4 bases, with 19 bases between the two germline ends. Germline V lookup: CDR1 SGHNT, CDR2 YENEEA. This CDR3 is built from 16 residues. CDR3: CASSSYQWATFYGYTF. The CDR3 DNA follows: TGTGCCAGCAGCTCTTACCAGTGGGCCACCTTCTATGGCTACACCTTC.

The CDR3 region is CASSLKGQGRNYGYTF. Here the CDR3 DNA reads TGCGCCAGCAGCTTGAAGGGACAGGGTAGGAACTATGGCTACACCTTC. The gene calls are TRBV5-1 and TRBJ1-2, with 9 positions matching TRBD1. V gave up 1 base and J gave up 2 bases; unmatched junction bases: 6. This CDR3 is built from 16 residues. Germline CDR1 SGHRS, CDR2 YFSETQ.